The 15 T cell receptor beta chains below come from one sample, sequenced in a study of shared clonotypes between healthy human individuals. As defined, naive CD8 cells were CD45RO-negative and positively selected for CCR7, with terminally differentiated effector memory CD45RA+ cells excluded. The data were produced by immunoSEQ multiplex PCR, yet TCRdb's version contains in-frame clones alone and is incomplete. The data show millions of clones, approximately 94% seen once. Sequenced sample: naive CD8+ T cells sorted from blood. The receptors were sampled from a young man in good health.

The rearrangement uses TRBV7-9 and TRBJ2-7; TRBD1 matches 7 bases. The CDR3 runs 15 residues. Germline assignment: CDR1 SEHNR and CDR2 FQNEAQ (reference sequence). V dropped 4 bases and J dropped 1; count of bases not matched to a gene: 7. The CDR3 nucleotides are TGTGCCAGCAGCTCCGCGACAGGGTCATCCTACGAGCAGTACTTC. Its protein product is CASSSATGSSYEQYF.

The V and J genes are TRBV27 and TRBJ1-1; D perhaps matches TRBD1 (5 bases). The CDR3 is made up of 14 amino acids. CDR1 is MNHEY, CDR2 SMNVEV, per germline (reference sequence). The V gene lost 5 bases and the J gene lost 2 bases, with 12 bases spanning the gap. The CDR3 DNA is TGTGCCAGCAGTGTGAGAGGGGAAAACACTGAAGCTTTCTTT. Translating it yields CASSVRGENTEAFF.

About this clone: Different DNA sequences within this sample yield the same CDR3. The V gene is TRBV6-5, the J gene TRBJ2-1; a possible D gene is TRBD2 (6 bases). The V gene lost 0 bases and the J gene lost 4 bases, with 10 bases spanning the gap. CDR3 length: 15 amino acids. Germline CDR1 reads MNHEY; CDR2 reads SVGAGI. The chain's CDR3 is CASSYSGGLYNEQFF. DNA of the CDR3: TGTGCCAGCAGTTACTCGGGGGGTTTATACAATGAGCAGTTCTTC.

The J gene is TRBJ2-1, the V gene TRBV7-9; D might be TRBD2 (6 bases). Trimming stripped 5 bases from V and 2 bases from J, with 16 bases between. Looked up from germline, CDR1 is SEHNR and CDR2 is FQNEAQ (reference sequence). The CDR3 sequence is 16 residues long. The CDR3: CASSLRAGPAYNEQFF. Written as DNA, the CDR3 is TGTGCCAGCAGCCTGCGGGCGGGACCTGCCTACAATGAGCAGTTCTTC.

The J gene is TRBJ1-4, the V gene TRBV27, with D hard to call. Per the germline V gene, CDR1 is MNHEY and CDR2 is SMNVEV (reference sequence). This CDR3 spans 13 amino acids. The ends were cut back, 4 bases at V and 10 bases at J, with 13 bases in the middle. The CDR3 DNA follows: TGTGCCAGCAGTTGGCGAGGGCTGGGAAAACTGTTTTTT. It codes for CASSWRGLGKLFF.

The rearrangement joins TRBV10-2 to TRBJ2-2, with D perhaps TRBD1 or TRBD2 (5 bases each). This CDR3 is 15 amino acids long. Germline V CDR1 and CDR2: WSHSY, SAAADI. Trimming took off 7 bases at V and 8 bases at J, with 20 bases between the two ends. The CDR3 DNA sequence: TGCGCCAGCACCTCCCTCGGGGCCGCCGAGGGGGAGCTGTTTTTT. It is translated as CASTSLGAAEGELFF.

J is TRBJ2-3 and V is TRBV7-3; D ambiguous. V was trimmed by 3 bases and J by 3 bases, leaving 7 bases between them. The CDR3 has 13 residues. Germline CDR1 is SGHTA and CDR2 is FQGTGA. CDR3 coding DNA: TGTGCCAGCAGCTTGTTACTAACAGATACGCAGTATTTT. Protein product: CASSLLLTDTQYF.

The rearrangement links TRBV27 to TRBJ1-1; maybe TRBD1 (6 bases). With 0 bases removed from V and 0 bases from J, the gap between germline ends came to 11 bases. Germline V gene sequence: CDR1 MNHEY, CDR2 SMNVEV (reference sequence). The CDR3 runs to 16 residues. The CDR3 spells CASSLSGQGLNTEAFF. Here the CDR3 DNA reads TGTGCCAGCAGTTTATCGGGGCAGGGGTTGAACACTGAAGCTTTCTTT.

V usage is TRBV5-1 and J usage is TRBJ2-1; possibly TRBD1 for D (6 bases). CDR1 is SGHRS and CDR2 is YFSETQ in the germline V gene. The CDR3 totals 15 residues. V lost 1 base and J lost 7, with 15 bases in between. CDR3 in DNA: TGCGCCAGCAGCTTGTATGGGGGCGCTTTTAATGAGCAGTTCTTC. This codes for CASSLYGGAFNEQFF.

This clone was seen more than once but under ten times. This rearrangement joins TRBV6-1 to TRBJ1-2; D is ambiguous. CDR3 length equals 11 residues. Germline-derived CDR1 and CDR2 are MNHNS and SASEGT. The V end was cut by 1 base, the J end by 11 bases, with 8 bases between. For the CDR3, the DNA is TGTGCCAGCAGTGAAGGACTTGCTTACACCTTC. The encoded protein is CASSEGLAYTF.

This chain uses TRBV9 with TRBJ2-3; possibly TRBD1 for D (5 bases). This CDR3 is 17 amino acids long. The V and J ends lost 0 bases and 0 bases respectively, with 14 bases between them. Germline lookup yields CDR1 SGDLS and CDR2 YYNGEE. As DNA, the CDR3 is TGTGCCAGCAGCGTAGGGGGCGGTCCCTCTAGCACAGATACGCAGTATTTT. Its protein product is CASSVGGGPSSTDTQYF.

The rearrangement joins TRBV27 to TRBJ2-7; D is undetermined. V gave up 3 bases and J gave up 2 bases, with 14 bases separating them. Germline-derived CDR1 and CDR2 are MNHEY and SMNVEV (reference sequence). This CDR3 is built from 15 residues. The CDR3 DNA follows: TGTGCCAGCAGTTTTGGCGGTTTAGACACCTACGAGCAGTACTTC. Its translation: CASSFGGLDTYEQYF.

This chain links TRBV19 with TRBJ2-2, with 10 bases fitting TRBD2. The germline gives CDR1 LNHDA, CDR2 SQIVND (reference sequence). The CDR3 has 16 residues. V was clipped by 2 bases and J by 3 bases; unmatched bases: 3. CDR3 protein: CASSIIGTSDTGELFF. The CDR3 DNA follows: TGTGCCAGTAGTATAATCGGGACTAGCGACACCGGGGAGCTGTTTTTT.

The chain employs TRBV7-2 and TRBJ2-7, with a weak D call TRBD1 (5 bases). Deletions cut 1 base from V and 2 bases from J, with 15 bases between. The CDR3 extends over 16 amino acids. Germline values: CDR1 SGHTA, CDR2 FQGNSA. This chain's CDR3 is CASSLGRQGRTYEQYF. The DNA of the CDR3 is TGTGCCAGCAGCTTAGGTCGTCAGGGAAGGACCTACGAGCAGTACTTC.

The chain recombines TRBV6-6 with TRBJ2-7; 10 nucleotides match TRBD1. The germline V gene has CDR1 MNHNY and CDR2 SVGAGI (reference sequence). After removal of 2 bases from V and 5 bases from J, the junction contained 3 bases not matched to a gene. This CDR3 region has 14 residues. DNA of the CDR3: TGTGCCAGCAGTTACGAGACAGGGGGCCACGAGCAGTACTTC. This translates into CASSYETGGHEQYF.